This TCR beta chain was retrieved from a study of T cell responses to AZD1222 COVID-19 vaccine. Trimming left V 2 bases short and J 3 bases short, with 20 bases between. Per the germline V gene, CDR1 is SGHDT and CDR2 is YYEEEE. The CDR3 is made up of 17 amino acids. Clones were sequenced by immunoSEQ multiplex PCR, and TCRdb holds only the in-frame ones, with some missing. The table lists 75,000 to 100,000 clones, more than 75% of them singletons. A single count supports this clone. Sequencing was performed on peripheral blood, taken on day 0 of AZD1222 vaccination. This TCR was sampled from an adult in good health. This rearrangement joins TRBV5-6 to TRBJ1-1; a weak D match, TRBD1 (6 bases). The CDR3 is CASSFPKTGYYDTEAFF. CDR3 sequence (DNA): TGTGCCAGCAGCTTTCCCAAAACAGGGTACTACGACACTGAAGCTTTCTTT.